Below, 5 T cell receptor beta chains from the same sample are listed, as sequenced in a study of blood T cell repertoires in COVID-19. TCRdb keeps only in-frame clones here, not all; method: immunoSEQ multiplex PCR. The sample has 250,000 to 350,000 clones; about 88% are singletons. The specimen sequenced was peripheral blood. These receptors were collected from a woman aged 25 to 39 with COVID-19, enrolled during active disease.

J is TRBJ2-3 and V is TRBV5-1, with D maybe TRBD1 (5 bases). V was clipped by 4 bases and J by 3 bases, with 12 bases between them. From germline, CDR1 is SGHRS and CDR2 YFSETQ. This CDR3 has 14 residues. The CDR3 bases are TGCGCCAGCAGCGATACCTCAGGGACAGATACGCAGTATTTT. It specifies CASSDTSGTDTQYF.

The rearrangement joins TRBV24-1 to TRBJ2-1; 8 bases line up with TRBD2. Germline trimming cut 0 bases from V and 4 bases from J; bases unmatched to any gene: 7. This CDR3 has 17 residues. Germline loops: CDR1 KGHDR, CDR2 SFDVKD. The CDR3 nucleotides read TGTGCCACCAGTGATTTGCAAACACCTAGCGGGTACAATGAGCAGTTCTTC. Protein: CATSDLQTPSGYNEQFF.

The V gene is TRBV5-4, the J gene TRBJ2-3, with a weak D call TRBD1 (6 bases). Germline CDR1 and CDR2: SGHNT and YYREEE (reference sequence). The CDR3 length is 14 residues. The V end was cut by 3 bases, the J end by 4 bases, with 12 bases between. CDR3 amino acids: CASSSVQGADTQYF. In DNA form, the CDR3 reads TGTGCCAGCAGCTCCGTACAGGGCGCAGATACGCAGTATTTT. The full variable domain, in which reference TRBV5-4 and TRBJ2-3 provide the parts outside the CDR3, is ETGVTQSPTHLIKTRGQQVTLRCSSQSGHNTVSWYQQALGQGPQFIFQYYREEENGRGNFPPRFSGLQFPNYSSELNVNALELDDSALYLCASSSVQGADTQYFGPGTRLTVL.

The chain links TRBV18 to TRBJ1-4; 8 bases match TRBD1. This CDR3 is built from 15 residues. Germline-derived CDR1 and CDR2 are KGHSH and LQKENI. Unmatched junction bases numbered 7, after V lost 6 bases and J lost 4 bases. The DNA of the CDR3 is TGTGCCAGCTCTTTCCGACAGGGGAGTAATGAAAAACTGTTTTTT. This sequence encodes CASSFRQGSNEKLFF.

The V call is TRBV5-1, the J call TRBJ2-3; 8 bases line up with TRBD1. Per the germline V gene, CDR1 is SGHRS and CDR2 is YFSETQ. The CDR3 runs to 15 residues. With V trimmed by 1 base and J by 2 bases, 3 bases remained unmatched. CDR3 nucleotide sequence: TGCGCCAGCAGCTTGACAGGGGGAGTCACAGATACGCAGTATTTT. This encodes CASSLTGGVTDTQYF.